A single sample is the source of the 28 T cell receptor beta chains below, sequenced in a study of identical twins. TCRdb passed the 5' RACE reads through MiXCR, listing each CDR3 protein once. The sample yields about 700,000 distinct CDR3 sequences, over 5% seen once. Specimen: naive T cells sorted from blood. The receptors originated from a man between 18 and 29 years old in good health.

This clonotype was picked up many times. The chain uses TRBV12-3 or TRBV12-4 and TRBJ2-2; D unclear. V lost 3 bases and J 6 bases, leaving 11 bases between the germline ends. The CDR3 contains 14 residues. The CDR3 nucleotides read TGTGCCAGCAGTTTTTTGGTGCGAGCCGGGGAGCTGTTTTTT. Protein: CASSFLVRAGELFF.

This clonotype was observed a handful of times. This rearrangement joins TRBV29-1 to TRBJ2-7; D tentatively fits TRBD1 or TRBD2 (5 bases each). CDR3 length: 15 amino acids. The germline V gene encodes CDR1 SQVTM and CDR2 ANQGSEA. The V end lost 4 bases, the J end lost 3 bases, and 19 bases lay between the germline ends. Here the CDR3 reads CSVGPYEGPLYEQYV. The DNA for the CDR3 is TGCAGCGTTGGACCCTACGAGGGGCCCCTCTACGAGCAGTACGTC.

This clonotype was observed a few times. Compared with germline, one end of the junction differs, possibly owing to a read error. This CDR3 reads CSAGDVGRETQYF. CDR3 in DNA: TGCAGTGCTGGAGACGTTGGCAGGGAGACCCAGTACTTC. The V gene is TRBV20-1, the J gene TRBJ2-5; D gene unclear. The CDR3 covers 13 residues. Germline CDR1 reads DFQATT; CDR2 reads SNEGSKA (reference sequence).

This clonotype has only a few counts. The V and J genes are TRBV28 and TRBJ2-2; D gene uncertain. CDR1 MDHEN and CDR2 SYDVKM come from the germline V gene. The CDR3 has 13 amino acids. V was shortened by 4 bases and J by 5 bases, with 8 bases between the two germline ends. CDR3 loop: CASSYLGTGELFF. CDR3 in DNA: TGTGCCAGCAGTTACTTGGGAACCGGGGAGCTGTTTTTT. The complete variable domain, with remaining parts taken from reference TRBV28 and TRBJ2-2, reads DVKVTQSSRYLVKRTGEKVFLECVQDMDHENMFWYRQDPGLGLRLIYFSYDVKMKEKGDIPEGYSVSREKKERFSLILESASTNQTSMYLCASSYLGTGELFFGEGSRLTVL.

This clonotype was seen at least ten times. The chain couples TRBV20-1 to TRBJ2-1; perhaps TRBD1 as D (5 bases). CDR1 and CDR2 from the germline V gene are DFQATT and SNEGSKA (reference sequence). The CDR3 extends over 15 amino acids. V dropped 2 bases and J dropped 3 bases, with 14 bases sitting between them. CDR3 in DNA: TGCAGTGCTAGAACAGACAGAAATCGCTACAATGAGCAGTTCTTC. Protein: CSARTDRNRYNEQFF.

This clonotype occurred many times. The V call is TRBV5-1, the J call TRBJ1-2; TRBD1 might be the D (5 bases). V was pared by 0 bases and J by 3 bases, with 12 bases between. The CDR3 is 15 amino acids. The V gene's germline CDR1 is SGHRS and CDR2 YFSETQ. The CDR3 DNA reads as TGCGCCAGCAGCTTGGCCGGGGCAGGAGACTATGGCTACACCTTC. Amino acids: CASSLAGAGDYGYTF.

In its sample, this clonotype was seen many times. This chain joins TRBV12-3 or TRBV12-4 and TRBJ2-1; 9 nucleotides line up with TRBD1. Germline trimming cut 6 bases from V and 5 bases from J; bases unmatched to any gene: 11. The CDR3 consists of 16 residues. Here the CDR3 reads CASSHEQGARNNEQFF. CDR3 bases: TGTGCCAGCAGCCACGAACAGGGGGCGCGCAACAATGAGCAGTTCTTC.

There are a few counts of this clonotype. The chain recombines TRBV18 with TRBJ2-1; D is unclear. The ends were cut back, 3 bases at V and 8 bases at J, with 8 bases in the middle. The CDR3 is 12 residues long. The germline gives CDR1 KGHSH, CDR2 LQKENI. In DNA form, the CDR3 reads TGTGCCAGCTCACCTTCCGGCGATGAGCAGTTCTTC. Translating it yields CASSPSGDEQFF.

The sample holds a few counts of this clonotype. Written as DNA, the CDR3 is TGTGCCAGCAGGGTCATGGGGGGCCGCGAGCAGTACTTC. Translated, it gives CASRVMGGREQYF. V usage is TRBV12-3 or TRBV12-4 and J usage is TRBJ2-7; TRBD1 or TRBD2 may be the D gene (6 bases each). This CDR3 spans 13 amino acids. V lost 6 bases, J lost 6 bases, and 15 bases lay in between.

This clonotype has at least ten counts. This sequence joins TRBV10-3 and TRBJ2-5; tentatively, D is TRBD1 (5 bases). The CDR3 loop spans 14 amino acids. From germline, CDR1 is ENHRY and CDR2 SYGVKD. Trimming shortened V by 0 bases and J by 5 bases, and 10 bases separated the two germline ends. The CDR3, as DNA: TGTGCCATCAGTGAGTCAAGGGGTCGGGAGACCCAGTACTTC. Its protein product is CAISESRGRETQYF.

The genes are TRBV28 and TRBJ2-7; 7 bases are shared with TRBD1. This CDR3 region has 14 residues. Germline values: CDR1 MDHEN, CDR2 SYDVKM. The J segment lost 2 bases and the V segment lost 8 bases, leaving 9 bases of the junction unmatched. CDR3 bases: TGTGCCAGCCATAACAGGGGCCATACCTACGAGCAGTACTTC. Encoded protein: CASHNRGHTYEQYF.

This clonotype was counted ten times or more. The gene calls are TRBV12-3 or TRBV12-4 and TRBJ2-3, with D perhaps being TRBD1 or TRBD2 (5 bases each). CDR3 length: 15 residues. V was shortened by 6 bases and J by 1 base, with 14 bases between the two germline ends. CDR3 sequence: CASSPALGGTDTQYF. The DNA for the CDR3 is TGTGCCAGCAGCCCCGCTCTGGGGGGCACAGATACGCAGTATTTT.

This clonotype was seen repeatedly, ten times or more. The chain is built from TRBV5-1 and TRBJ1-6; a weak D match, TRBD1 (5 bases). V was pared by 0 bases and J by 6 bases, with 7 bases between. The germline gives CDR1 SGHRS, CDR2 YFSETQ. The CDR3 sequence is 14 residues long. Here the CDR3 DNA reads TGCGCCAGCAGCTTGGGACAGAGTAATTCACCCCTCCACTTT. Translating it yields CASSLGQSNSPLHF. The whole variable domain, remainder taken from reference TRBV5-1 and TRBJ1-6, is KAGVTQTPRYLIKTRGQQVTLSCSPISGHRSVSWYQQTPGQGLQFLFEYFSETQRNKGNFPGRFSGRQFSNSRSEMNVSTLELGDSALYLCASSLGQSNSPLHFGNGTRLTVT.

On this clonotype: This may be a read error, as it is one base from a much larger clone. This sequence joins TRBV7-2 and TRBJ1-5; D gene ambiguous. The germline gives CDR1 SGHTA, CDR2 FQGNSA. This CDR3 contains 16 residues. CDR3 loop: CASSLDPFNSNQPRHF. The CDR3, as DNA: TGTGCCAGCAGCTTAGACCCATTTAATAGCAATCAGCCCCGGCATTTT.

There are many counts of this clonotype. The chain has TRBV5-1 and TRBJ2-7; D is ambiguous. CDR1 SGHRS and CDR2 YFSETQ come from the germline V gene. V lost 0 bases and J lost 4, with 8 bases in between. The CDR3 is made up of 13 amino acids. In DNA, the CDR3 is TGCGCCAGCAGCTTGGCCCCCCAATACGAGCAGTACGTC. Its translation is CASSLAPQYEQYV.

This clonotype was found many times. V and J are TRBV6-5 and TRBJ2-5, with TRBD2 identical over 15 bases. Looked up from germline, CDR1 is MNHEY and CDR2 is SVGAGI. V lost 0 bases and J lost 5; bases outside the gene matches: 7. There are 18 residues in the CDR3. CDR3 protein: CASSYSIGLAGGDETQYF. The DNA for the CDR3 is TGTGCCAGCAGTTACTCTATCGGACTAGCGGGAGGGGACGAGACCCAGTACTTC.

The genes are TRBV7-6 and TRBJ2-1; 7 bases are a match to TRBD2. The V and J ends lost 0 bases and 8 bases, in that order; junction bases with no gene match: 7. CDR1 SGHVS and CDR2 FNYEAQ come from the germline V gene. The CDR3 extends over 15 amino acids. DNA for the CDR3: TGTGCCAGCAGCTTAGCCGGGAAGCGGGACTATGAGCAGTTCTTC. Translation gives CASSLAGKRDYEQFF.

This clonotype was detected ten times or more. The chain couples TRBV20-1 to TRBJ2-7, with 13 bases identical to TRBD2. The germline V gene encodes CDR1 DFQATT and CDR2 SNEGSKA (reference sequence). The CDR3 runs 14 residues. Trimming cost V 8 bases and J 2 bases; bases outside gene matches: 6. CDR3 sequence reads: CSTKLAGGTYEQYF. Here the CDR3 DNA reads TGCAGTACGAAACTAGCGGGAGGGACCTACGAGCAGTACTTC.

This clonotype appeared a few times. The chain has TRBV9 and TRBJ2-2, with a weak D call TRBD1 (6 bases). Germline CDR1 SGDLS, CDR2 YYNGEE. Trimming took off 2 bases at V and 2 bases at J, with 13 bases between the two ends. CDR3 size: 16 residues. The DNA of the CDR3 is TGTGCCAGCAGCGTGACCAGGACAGACAACACCGGGGAGCTGTTTTTT. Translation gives CASSVTRTDNTGELFF.

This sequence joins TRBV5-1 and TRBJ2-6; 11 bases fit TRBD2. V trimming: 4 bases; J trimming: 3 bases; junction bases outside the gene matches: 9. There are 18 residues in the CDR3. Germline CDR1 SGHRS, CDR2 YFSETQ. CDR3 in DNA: TGCGCCAGCAGCGGAACTAGCGGGAGTATTATTGGGGCCAACGTCCTGACTTTC. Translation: CASSGTSGSIIGANVLTF.

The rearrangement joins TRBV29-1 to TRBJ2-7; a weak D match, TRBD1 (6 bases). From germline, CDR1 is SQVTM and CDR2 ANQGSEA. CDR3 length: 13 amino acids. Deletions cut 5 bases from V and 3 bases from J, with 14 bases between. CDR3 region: CSVREIQGYEQYF. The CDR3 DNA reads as TGCAGCGTTAGGGAGATACAGGGCTACGAGCAGTACTTC.

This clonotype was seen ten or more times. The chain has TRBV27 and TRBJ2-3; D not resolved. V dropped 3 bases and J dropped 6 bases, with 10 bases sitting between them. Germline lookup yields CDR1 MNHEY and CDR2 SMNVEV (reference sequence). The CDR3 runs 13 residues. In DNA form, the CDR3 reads TGTGCCAGCAGTTTGCTAGATGGGGATACGCAGTATTTT. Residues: CASSLLDGDTQYF.

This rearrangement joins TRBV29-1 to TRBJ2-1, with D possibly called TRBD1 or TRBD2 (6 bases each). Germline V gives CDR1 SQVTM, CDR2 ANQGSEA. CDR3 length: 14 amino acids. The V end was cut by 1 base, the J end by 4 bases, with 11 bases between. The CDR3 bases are TGCAGCGTTGAAGCGGGGGCGGGGTACAATGAGCAGTTCTTC. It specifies CSVEAGAGYNEQFF.

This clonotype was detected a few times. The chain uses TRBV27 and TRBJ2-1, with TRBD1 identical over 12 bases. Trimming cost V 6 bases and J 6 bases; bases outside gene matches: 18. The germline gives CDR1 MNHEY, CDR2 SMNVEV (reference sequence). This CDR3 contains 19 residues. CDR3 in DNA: TGTGCCAGCAGAAGTTGGGGGACAGGGGGCGGTAAGTTTCGCAATGAGCAGTTCTTC. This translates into CASRSWGTGGGKFRNEQFF.

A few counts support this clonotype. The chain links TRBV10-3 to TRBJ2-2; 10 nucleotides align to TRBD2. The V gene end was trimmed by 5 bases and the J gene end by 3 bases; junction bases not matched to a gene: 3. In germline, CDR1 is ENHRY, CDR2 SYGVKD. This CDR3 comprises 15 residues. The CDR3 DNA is TGTGCCATCAGTACTAGCGGGATAGACACCGGGGAGCTGTTTTTT. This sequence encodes CAISTSGIDTGELFF.

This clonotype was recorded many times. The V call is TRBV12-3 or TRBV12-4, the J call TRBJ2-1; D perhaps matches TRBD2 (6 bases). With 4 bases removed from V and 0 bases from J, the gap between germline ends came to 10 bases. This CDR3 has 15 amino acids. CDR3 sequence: CASSYGRGSYNEQFF. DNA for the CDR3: TGTGCCAGCAGTTACGGGAGAGGCTCCTACAATGAGCAGTTCTTC.

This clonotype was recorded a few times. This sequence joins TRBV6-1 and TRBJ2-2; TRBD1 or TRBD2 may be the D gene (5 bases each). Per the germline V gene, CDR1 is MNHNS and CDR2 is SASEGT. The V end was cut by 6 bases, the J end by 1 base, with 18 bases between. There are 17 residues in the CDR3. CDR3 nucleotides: TGTGCCAGCAGCCCGGGGACCAAGCCTAAGAACACCGGGGAGCTGTTTTTT. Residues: CASSPGTKPKNTGELFF.

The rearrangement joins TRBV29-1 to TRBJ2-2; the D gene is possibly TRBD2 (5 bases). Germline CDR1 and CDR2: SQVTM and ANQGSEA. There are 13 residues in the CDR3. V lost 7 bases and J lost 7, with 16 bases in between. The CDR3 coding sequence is TGCAGCGCGAAAGAGGAGAGGGACGGGGAGCTGTTTTTT. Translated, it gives CSAKEERDGELFF.